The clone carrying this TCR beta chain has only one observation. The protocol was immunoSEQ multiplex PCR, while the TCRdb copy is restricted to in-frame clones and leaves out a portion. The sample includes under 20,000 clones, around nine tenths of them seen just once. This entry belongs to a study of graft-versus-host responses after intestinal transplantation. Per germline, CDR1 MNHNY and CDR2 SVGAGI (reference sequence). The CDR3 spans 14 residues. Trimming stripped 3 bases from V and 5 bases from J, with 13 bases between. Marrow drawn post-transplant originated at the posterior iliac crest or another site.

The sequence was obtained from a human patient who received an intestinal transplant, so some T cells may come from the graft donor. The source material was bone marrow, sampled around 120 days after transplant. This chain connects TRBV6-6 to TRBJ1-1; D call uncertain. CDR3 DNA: TGTGCCAGCAGTTATGCGGCGGGCAGGACTGAAGCTTTCTTT. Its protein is CASSYAAGRTEAFF.